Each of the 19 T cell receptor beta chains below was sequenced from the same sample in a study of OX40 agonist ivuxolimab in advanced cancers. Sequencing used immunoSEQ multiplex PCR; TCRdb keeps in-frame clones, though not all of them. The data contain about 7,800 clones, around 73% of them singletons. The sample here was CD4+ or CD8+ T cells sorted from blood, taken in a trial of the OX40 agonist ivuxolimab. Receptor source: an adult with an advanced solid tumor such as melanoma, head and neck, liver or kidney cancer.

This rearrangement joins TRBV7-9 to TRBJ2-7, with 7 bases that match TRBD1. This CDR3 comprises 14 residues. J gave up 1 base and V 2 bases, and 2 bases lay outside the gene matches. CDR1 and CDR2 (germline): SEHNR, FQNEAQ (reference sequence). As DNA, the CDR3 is TGTGCCAGCAGCTTAACAGGGGAGTCCTACGAGCAGTACTTC. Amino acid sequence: CASSLTGESYEQYF.

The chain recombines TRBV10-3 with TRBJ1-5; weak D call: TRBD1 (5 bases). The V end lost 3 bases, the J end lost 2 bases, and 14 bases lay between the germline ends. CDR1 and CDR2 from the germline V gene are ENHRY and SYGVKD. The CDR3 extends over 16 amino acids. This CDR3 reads CAISEKGPRGNQPQHF. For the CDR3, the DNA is TGTGCCATCAGTGAAAAGGGGCCTCGTGGCAATCAGCCCCAGCATTTT.

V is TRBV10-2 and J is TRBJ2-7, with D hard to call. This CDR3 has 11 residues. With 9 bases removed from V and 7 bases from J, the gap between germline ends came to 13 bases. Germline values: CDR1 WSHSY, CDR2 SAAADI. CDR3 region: CASNSLGEQYF. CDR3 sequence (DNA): TGCGCCAGTAACTCTTTGGGGGAGCAGTACTTC.

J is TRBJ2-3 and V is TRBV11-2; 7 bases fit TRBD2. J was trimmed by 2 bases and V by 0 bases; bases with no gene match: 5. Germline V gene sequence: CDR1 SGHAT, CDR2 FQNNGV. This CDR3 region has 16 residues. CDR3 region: CASSLEGAGDTDTQYF. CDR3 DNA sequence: TGTGCCAGCAGCTTAGAGGGTGCGGGGGACACAGATACGCAGTATTTT.

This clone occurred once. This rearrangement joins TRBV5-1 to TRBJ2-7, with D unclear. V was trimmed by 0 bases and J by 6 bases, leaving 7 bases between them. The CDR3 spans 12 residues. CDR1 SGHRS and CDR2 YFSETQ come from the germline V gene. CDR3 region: CASSLGGPEQYF. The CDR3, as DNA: TGCGCCAGCAGCTTGGGGGGTCCCGAGCAGTACTTC.

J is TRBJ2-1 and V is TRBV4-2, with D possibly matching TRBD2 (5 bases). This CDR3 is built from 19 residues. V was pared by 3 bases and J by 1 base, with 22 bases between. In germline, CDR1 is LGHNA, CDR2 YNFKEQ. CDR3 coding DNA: TGTGCCAGCAGCCAGATCTTCGTTGGGAGCTCTCTGTCCTACAATGAGCAGTTCTTC. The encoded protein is CASSQIFVGSSLSYNEQFF.

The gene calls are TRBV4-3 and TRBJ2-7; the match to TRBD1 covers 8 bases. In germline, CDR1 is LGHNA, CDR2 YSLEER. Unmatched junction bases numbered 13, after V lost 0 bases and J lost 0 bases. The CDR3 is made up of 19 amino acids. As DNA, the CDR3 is TGCGCCAGCAGCCAAGATGCAGGGGGCAGAGTGGGCAGCTCCTACGAGCAGTACTTC. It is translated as CASSQDAGGRVGSSYEQYF.

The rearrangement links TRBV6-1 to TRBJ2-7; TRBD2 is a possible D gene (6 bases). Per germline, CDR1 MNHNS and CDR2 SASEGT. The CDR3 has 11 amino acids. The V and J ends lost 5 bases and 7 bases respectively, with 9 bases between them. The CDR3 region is CASSYGGEQYF. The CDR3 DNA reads TGTGCCAGCAGTTACGGGGGAGAGCAGTACTTC.

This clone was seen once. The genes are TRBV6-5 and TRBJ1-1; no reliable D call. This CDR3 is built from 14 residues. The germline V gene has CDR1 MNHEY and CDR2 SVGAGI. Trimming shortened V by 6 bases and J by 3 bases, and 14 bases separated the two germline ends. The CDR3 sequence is CASSDPGWDTEAFF. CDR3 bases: TGTGCCAGCAGCGACCCGGGTTGGGACACTGAAGCTTTCTTT.

In DNA form, the CDR3 reads TGTGCCAGCAGCGAGGGACTAGCGGAATACAATGAGCAGTTCTTC. The encoded protein is CASSEGLAEYNEQFF. V is TRBV7-9 and J is TRBJ2-1; 11 bases agree with TRBD2. After removal of 5 bases from V and 4 bases from J, the junction contained 4 bases not matched to a gene. Germline values: CDR1 SEHNR, CDR2 FQNEAQ (reference sequence). CDR3 length: 15 amino acids.

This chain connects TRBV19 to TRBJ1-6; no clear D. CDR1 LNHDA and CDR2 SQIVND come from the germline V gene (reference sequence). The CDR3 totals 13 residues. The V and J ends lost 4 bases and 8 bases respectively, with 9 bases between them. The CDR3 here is CASSTLTDSPLHF. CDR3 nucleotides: TGTGCCAGTAGTACCCTCACAGATTCACCCCTCCACTTT. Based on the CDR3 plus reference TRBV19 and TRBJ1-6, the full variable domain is DGGITQSPKYLFRKEGQNVTLSCEQNLNHDAMYWYRQDPGQGLRLIYYSQIVNDFQKGDIAEGYSVSREKKESFPLTVTSAQKNPTAFYLCASSTLTDSPLHFGNGTRLTVT.

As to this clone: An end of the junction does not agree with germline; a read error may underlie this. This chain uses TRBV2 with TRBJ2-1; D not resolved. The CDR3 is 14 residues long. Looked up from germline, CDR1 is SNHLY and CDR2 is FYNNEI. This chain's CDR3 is CTSSDLSSYNEQFF. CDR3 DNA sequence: TGTACCAGCAGTGACTTGAGCTCCTACAATGAGCAGTTCTTC.

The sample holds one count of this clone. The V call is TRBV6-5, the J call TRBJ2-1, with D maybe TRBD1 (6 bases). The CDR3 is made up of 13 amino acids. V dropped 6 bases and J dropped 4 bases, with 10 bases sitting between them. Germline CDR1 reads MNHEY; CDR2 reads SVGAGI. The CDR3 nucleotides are TGTGCCAGCAGCGACAGGCTTTACAATGAGCAGTTCTTC. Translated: CASSDRLYNEQFF.

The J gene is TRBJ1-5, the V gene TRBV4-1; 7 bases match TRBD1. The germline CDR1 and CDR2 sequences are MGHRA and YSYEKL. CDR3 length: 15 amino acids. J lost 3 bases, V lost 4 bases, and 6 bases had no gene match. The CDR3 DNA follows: TGCGCCAGCAGCCGCCAACAGGGGTACAATCAGCCCCAGCATTTT. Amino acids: CASSRQQGYNQPQHF.

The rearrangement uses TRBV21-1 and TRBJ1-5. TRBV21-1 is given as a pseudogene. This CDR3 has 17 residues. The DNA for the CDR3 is TGTGCCAGCAGCAAAGGGGTAAACGGGGAGGGCAATCAGCCCCAGCATTTT. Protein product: CASSKGVNGEGNQPQHF.

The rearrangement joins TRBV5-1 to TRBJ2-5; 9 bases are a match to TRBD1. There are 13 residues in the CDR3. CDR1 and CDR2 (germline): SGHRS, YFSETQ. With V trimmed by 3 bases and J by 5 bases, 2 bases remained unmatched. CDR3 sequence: CASSWTGVETQYF. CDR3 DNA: TGCGCCAGCAGCTGGACAGGGGTGGAGACCCAGTACTTC.

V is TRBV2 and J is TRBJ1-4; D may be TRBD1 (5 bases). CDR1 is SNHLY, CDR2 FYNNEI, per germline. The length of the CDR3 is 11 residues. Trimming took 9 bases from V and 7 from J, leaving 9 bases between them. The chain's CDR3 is CARRQGEKLFF. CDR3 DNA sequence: TGTGCCAGGAGGCAGGGTGAAAAACTGTTTTTT.

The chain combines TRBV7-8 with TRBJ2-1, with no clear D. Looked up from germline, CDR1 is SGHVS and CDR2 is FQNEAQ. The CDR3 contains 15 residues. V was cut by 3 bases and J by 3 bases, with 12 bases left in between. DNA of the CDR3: TGTGCCAGCAGCTTCAGTGCGGTTAACTACAATGAGCAGTTCTTC. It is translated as CASSFSAVNYNEQFF.

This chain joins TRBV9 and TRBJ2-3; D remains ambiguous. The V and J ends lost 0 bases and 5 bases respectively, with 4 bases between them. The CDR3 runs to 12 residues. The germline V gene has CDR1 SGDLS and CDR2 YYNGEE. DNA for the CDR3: TGTGCCAGCAGCGTAGATTTAGATACGCAGTATTTT. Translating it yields CASSVDLDTQYF.